This entry lists 21 T cell receptor beta chains sequenced from one sample in a study of metastatic and nonmetastatic thyroid tumors. Thyroid surgery was preceded by no treatment in any patient. TCRdb re-processed the PCR reads through MiXCR. Counted here are about 24,000 clones, about 20% occurring once; the ten biggest clones make up approximately 8%. The sequencing input was blood. Every receptor here comes from a female donor with papillary thyroid cancer or a benign thyroid nodule (not recorded which). Some clones in this sample may be carry-over from other donors' samples.

This clone was counted ten times or more. The chain combines TRBV24-1 with TRBJ2-3; 14 bases align to TRBD2. Germline V CDR1 and CDR2: KGHDR, SFDVKD. Losses at the gene ends were 2 bases for V and 5 bases for J; bases not matched to a gene: 2. CDR3 size: 16 residues. CDR3 loop: CATSDWGLAGEDTQYF. DNA for the CDR3: TGTGCCACCAGTGATTGGGGACTAGCGGGGGAAGATACGCAGTATTTT.

On this clone itself: A junction end diverges from the germline sequence, so it may reflect a read error. The chain joins TRBV5-1 to TRBJ2-5; either TRBD1 or TRBD2 may fit D (5 bases each). The germline gives CDR1 SGHRS, CDR2 YFSETQ. CDR3 length: 14 amino acids. As DNA, the CDR3 is TGTGCCAGCAGCTTCCGGGGCGAGGGGGAGACCCAGTACTTC. It is translated as CASSFRGEGETQYF.

This clone came up many times. The chain combines TRBV9 with TRBJ2-5, with D perhaps matching TRBD2 (5 bases). Germline CDR1 is SGDLS and CDR2 is YYNGEE. The V end was cut by 3 bases, the J end by 5 bases, with 11 bases between. This CDR3 has 13 residues. The CDR3 coding sequence is TGTGCCAGCAGCGGCGGACTCCTGGAGACCCAGTACTTC. Translation: CASSGGLLETQYF.

This clone was detected ten times or more. The junction departs from the called germline gene at one end, perhaps through a read error. This chain uses TRBV12-3 or TRBV12-4 with TRBJ1-1, with D unresolved. The CDR3 contains 15 residues. This chain's CDR3 is CAGSLASRALGEAFF. The CDR3 bases are TGTGCCGGCAGTTTAGCGTCCCGGGCCCTAGGTGAAGCTTTCTTT.

This clone came up many times. J is TRBJ1-1 and V is TRBV2; D not certain. The CDR3 runs to 13 residues. Trimming removed 6 bases from V and 4 bases from J, with 12 bases in between. Germline values: CDR1 SNHLY, CDR2 FYNNEI. The CDR3 DNA sequence: TGTGCCAGCAGCACCGGGCAGCGCACTGAAGCTTTCTTT. Its protein product is CASSTGQRTEAFF.

This clone was found many times. The chain links TRBV30 to TRBJ2-7; TRBD1 or TRBD2 may be the D gene (9 bases each). Per the germline V gene, CDR1 is GTSNPN and CDR2 is SVGIG (reference sequence). V was cut by 3 bases and J by 3 bases, with 30 bases left in between. This CDR3 has 19 amino acids. The chain's CDR3 is CAWRATGQGLTSGSYEQYF. DNA of the CDR3: TGTGCCTGGAGGGCCACGGGACAGGGACTGACTAGCGGAAGCTACGAGCAGTACTTC.

This clone was counted ten times or more. This chain connects TRBV7-8 to TRBJ2-6, with D uncertain. CDR1 is SGHVS, CDR2 FQNEAQ, per germline. This CDR3 has 14 amino acids. V was shortened by 7 bases and J by 1 base, with 8 bases between the two germline ends. Here the CDR3 DNA reads TGTGCCAGCACCCCCTATTCTGGGGCCAACGTCCTGACTTTC. Amino acids: CASTPYSGANVLTF.

This clone is judged medium-sized (0.01 to 0.1%). This chain links TRBV6-2 or TRBV6-3 with TRBJ1-1; 12 nucleotides agree with TRBD1. The CDR3 contains 15 residues. The germline V gene encodes CDR1 MNHEY and CDR2 SVGEGT. V shed 6 bases and J 1 base; nucleotides not matched to a gene: 3. This CDR3 reads CASRGQGAANTEAFF. CDR3 nucleotide sequence: TGTGCCAGCAGGGGACAGGGGGCGGCGAACACTGAAGCTTTCTTT.

This clone was observed many times. J is TRBJ1-2 and V is TRBV2; 9 bases line up with TRBD1. The CDR3 spans 15 residues. Germline assignment: CDR1 SNHLY and CDR2 FYNNEI. The junction had 11 bases not matched to a gene; V was cut back by 6 bases and J by 6 bases. This chain's CDR3 is CASRSGQGRSNGYTF. In nucleotides, the CDR3 is TGTGCCAGCAGGTCCGGACAGGGGCGTAGTAATGGCTACACCTTC.

This sequence joins TRBV9 and TRBJ1-4; tentative D call: TRBD1 (6 bases). CDR1 and CDR2 (germline): SGDLS, YYNGEE. The CDR3 spans 15 residues. V was clipped by 0 bases and J by 3 bases, with 9 bases between them. CDR3 sequence (DNA): TGTGCCAGCAGCGTAGAAGGGGGAGCTAATGAAAAACTGTTTTTT. It is translated as CASSVEGGANEKLFF.

This clone was observed at least ten times. The chain combines TRBV11-2 with TRBJ2-7, with D tentatively TRBD1 (5 bases). V lost 3 bases and J lost 2, with 8 bases in between. The CDR3 spans 13 residues. The germline gives CDR1 SGHAT, CDR2 FQNNGV. CDR3 protein: CASSFSGTYEQYF. The CDR3 nucleotides are TGTGCCAGCAGCTTCTCAGGGACCTACGAGCAGTACTTC.

This clone was observed many times. The V call is TRBV12-3 or TRBV12-4, the J call TRBJ1-3; D is uncertain. The V end was cut by 2 bases, the J end by 0 bases, with 5 bases between. This CDR3 is 14 amino acids long. CDR3 residues: CASSLTTSGNTIYF. The CDR3 coding sequence is TGTGCCAGCAGTTTAACGACCTCTGGAAACACCATATATTTT.

In its sample, this clone was seen many times. The chain recombines TRBV28 with TRBJ2-3; 8 nucleotides align to TRBD2. The CDR3 is 14 amino acids. CDR1 and CDR2 from the germline V gene are MDHEN and SYDVKM. Trimming took 8 bases from V and 2 from J; bases not matched to a gene: 6. The DNA for the CDR3 is TGTGCCAGCCGGCTAGCGGGTTACACAGATACGCAGTATTTT. Its translation: CASRLAGYTDTQYF. Combining the CDR3 with reference TRBV28 and TRBJ2-3 gives the whole variable domain DVKVTQSSRYLVKRTGEKVFLECVQDMDHENMFWYRQDPGLGLRLIYFSYDVKMKEKGDIPEGYSVSREKKERFSLILESASTNQTSMYLCASRLAGYTDTQYFGPGTRLTVL.

In this sample, this clone turned up many times. The rearrangement uses TRBV20-1 and TRBJ2-2; D is tentatively TRBD1 or TRBD2 (6 bases each). The V and J ends lost 7 bases and 2 bases respectively, with 11 bases between them. Germline V gives CDR1 DFQATT, CDR2 SNEGSKA (reference sequence). The CDR3 has 13 residues. The CDR3 region is CSVGGGNTGELFF. The CDR3 DNA sequence: TGCAGTGTTGGAGGGGGAAACACCGGGGAGCTGTTTTTT.

The chain couples TRBV6-2 or TRBV6-3 to TRBJ1-5, with TRBD1 matching 7 bases. The CDR3 loop spans 14 amino acids. V shed 8 bases and J 4 bases; nucleotides not matched to a gene: 8. The germline CDR1 and CDR2 sequences are MNHEY and SVGEGT. In DNA, the CDR3 is TGTGCCAGCGTAAAGACAGGGATGAATCAGCCCCAGCATTTT. It translates to CASVKTGMNQPQHF.

In this sample, this clone turned up a few times. The V gene is TRBV10-3, the J gene TRBJ2-3, with D perhaps matching TRBD1 (6 bases). The CDR3 is 14 residues long. Between the trimmed V and J ends, which lost 2 bases and 5 bases, there was a span of 11 bases. In germline, CDR1 is ENHRY, CDR2 SYGVKD. CDR3: CAISEVQGRDTQYF. The CDR3 DNA sequence: TGTGCCATCAGTGAGGTACAGGGCAGAGATACGCAGTATTTT.

For this clone: This may be a read error: a much more frequent sequence differs by one nucleotide. The J gene is TRBJ1-1, the V gene TRBV5-4; D might be TRBD1 (5 bases). Trimming removed 4 bases from V and 5 bases from J, with 18 bases in between. The CDR3 has 15 amino acids. The V gene's germline CDR1 is SGHNT and CDR2 YYREEE (reference sequence). CDR3 sequence (DNA): TGTGCCAGCAGCGTTGGCAGGGTCGGGCGGACTGAAGCTTTCTTT. It codes for CASSVGRVGRTEAFF.

About this clone: Germline is not matched at one junction end, which may reflect a read error. The genes are TRBV7-8 and TRBJ2-7; no clear D gene. CDR3 length: 12 amino acids. The germline gives CDR1 SGHVS, CDR2 FQNEAQ. CDR3 DNA: TGCGCCAGCATCCCAGGAGTGGACGAGCAGTACTTC. It is translated as CASIPGVDEQYF.

The table lists this clone with a few counts. The rearrangement joins TRBV10-3 to TRBJ2-1, with TRBD1 matching over 10 bases. The CDR3 length is 12 residues. Germline assignment: CDR1 ENHRY and CDR2 SYGVKD. With V trimmed by 10 bases and J by 7 bases, 4 bases remained unmatched. CDR3 in DNA: TGTGCCACCGGACAGGGGGGGAATGAGCAGTTCTTC. Protein sequence: CATGQGGNEQFF.

In its sample, this clone was seen a few times. With a much larger clone just one base away, this may be a read error. The chain joins TRBV20-1 to TRBJ2-5; a possible D gene is TRBD2 (6 bases). The CDR3 spans 13 residues. Looked up from germline, CDR1 is DFQATT and CDR2 is SNEGSKA (reference sequence). The CDR3, as DNA: TGCAGCGGAATCCGGGAGAGGGTTGAGACCCAGTACTTC. Protein: CSGIRERVETQYF.

As regards this clone: A much larger clone differs by one base, so this may be a read error. The rearrangement uses TRBV9 and TRBJ1-4; tentatively, D is TRBD1 (5 bases). The germline gives CDR1 SGDLS, CDR2 YYNGEE. CDR3 length: 12 amino acids. CDR3 residues: CASSVATGELIF. In nucleotides, the CDR3 is TGTGCCAGCAGCGTCGCGACGGGGGAACTGATTTTT.